The 10 T cell receptor beta chains listed next were all sequenced from one sample in a study of cytomegalovirus exposure and HLA in healthy donors (dated by TCRdb to the late 2010s). Library generation was performed with the immunoSEQ multiplex PCR assay. TCRdb's version of the immuneACCESS table is confined to in-frame rearrangements and falls short of the full clone set. An unresolved V gene accounts for under half of the shortfall where checked; the remainder is of unknown origin. The table for this sample lists some 270,000 clones; roughly 85% of them were counted only once. Jointly, the top ten make up 1% of the sample. The specimen sequenced was PBMCs. The receptors shown here come from a woman under 30 in good health and CMV-seronegative.

This clone came up a few times. The V call is TRBV29-1, the J call TRBJ1-2; the D is unclear. Germline values: CDR1 SQVTM, CDR2 ANQGSEA. This CDR3 contains 13 residues. V lost 4 bases, J lost 2 bases, and 11 bases lay in between. The CDR3 coding sequence is TGCAGCGTTGGGTTTGAGGTGAACTATGGCTACACCTTC. This gives the protein CSVGFEVNYGYTF.

About this clone itself: The sample holds other DNA sequences that translate to the same CDR3. The V gene is TRBV5-1, the J gene TRBJ1-2, with 7 bases matching TRBD1. After removal of 4 bases from V and 0 bases from J, the junction contained 3 bases not matched to a gene. Germline lookup yields CDR1 SGHRS and CDR2 YFSETQ. The CDR3 is 14 amino acids. The CDR3 region is CASSLGTANYGYTF. CDR3 DNA sequence: TGCGCCAGCAGCCTGGGGACAGCTAACTATGGCTACACCTTC.

The chain has TRBV28 and TRBJ1-6; tentative D call: TRBD1 (6 bases). The V end lost 4 bases, the J end lost 9 bases, and 19 bases lay between the germline ends. The CDR3 has 16 amino acids. Germline V gene lookup returns CDR1 MDHEN and CDR2 SYDVKM. This CDR3 is CASSSGGPPTSSPLHF. CDR3 DNA: TGTGCCAGCAGTTCCGGGGGGCCCCCGACGAGTTCACCCCTCCACTTT.

This chain connects TRBV6-6 to TRBJ2-7; possible D gene TRBD1, 5 bases. The V end lost 8 bases, the J end lost 0 bases, and 17 bases lay between the germline ends. Looked up from germline, CDR1 is MNHNY and CDR2 is SVGAGI (reference sequence). The CDR3 consists of 15 residues. The CDR3 nucleotides read TGTGCCAGCGCGTCGTCATGGGGCAGCTCCTACGAGCAGTACTTC. It codes for CASASSWGSSYEQYF.

This chain joins TRBV6-1 and TRBJ2-7; 8 nucleotides align to TRBD2. The V gene's germline CDR1 is MNHNS and CDR2 SASEGT. With 5 bases clipped from V and 2 bases from J, the junction kept 8 bases outside the gene matches. The CDR3 contains 15 residues. CDR3: CASSSIPGGAYEQYF. CDR3 coding DNA: TGTGCCAGCAGTAGTATTCCGGGAGGGGCCTACGAGCAGTACTTC.

V gene TRBV19 combines with J gene TRBJ2-6; 8 bases map to TRBD1. The germline V gene encodes CDR1 LNHDA and CDR2 SQIVND (reference sequence). The CDR3 has 15 residues. V was pared by 6 bases and J by 1 base, with 2 bases of the junction left unmatched. The CDR3: CASRTGESGANVLTF. CDR3 bases: TGTGCCAGTAGGACAGGGGAATCTGGGGCCAACGTCCTGACTTTC.

The rearrangement uses TRBV2 and TRBJ2-1, with D maybe TRBD1 (5 bases). Germline values: CDR1 SNHLY, CDR2 FYNNEI. The germline V and J ends were trimmed by 8 bases and 0 bases, with 14 bases remaining between them. The CDR3 runs 15 residues. The CDR3 is CASHTQESSYNEQFF. CDR3 nucleotide sequence: TGTGCCAGCCACACACAGGAGAGCTCCTACAATGAGCAGTTCTTC.

V usage is TRBV27 and J usage is TRBJ2-7; TRBD2 matches 10 bases. The ends lost 5 bases at V and 8 bases at J; junction bases unmatched: 6. The CDR3 is 13 amino acids. CDR1 MNHEY and CDR2 SMNVEV come from the germline V gene (reference sequence). The CDR3 loop is CASSPQAGGKQYF. Here the CDR3 DNA reads TGTGCCAGCAGTCCCCAAGCGGGGGGGAAGCAGTACTTC.

This chain connects TRBV7-7 to TRBJ2-2, with 7 bases identical to TRBD2. The CDR3 contains 16 residues. Germline V gene lookup returns CDR1 SSHAT and CDR2 FNYEAQ (reference sequence). The V gene end was trimmed by 5 bases and the J gene end by 6 bases; junction bases not matched to a gene: 12. The DNA of the CDR3 is TGTGCCAGCAGCGGCCGTGAGGGAGGGGTATCCGGGGAGCTGTTTTTT. Amino acids: CASSGREGGVSGELFF. Filled out from reference TRBV7-7 and TRBJ2-2, the complete variable domain reads GAGVSQSPRYKVTKRGQDVTLRCDPISSHATLYWYQQALGQGPEFLTYFNYEAQPDKSGLPSDRFSAERPEGSISTLTIQRTEQRDSAMYRCASSGREGGVSGELFFGEGSRLTVL.

V is TRBV6-5 and J is TRBJ2-2; D is uncertain. Per germline, CDR1 MNHEY and CDR2 SVGAGI. Trimming removed 0 bases at V and 5 bases at J, with 4 bases between. The CDR3 spans 13 residues. The CDR3 sequence: CASSYSPTGELFF. Written as DNA, the CDR3 is TGTGCCAGCAGTTACTCCCCTACCGGGGAGCTGTTTTTT.